This TCR beta chain is from a study of CD8 T cell repertoires and HIV-1 epitope variants. Study as a whole: Each of Twenty-five Gag and Nef epitope peptides stimulated a separate culture.

TCRdb's table, derived via immunoSEQ multiplex PCR, lists solely in-frame clones and lacks some. The data show around 5,100 clones, over 60% seen once. Per the germline V gene, CDR1 is LNHDA and CDR2 is SQIVND (reference sequence). The V segment lost 5 bases and the J segment 3 bases; nucleotides outside the gene matches: 8. The CDR3 is 15 amino acids. This clone was seen a few times. Its antigen is currently unknown. V usage is TRBV19 and J usage is TRBJ2-7; TRBD2 matches 9 bases. The sequence came from a male donor with HIV. Sequencing input: cultured CD8+ T cells derived from PBMCs. The CDR3, as DNA: TGTGCCAGTAGTCCAGGCCCAGCGGGAGGCTACGAGCAGTACTTC. As protein: CASSPGPAGGYEQYF. Full variable domain (rest looked up from reference TRBV19 and TRBJ2-7): DGGITQSPKYLFRKEGQNVTLSCEQNLNHDAMYWYRQDPGQGLRLIYYSQIVNDFQKGDIAEGYSVSREKKESFPLTVTSAQKNPTAFYLCASSPGPAGGYEQYFGPGTRLTVT.